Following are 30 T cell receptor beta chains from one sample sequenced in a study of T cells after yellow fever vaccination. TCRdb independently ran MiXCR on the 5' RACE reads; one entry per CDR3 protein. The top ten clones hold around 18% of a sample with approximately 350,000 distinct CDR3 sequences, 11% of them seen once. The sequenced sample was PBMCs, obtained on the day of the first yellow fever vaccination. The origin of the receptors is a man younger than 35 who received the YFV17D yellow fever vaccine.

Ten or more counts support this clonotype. CDR3 loop: CASSLTGTGDIQYF. The DNA of the CDR3 is TGCGCCAGCAGCTTGACCGGGACAGGGGACATTCAGTACTTC. This rearrangement joins TRBV5-1 to TRBJ2-4, with 10 nucleotides matching TRBD1. This CDR3 contains 14 residues. Trimming at V came to 1 base and at J to 8 bases, leaving 3 bases not matched to a gene. Germline values: CDR1 SGHRS, CDR2 YFSETQ. The complete variable domain, with remaining parts taken from reference TRBV5-1 and TRBJ2-4, reads KAGVTQTPRYLIKTRGQQVTLSCSPISGHRSVSWYQQTPGQGLQFLFEYFSETQRNKGNFPGRFSGRQFSNSRSEMNVSTLELGDSALYLCASSLTGTGDIQYFGAGTRLSVL.

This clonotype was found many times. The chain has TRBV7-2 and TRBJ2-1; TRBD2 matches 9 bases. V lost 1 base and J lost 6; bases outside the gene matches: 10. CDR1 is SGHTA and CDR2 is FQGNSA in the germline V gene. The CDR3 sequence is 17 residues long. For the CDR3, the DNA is TGTGCCAGCAGCTTAGTGTCGCGGGGACTAGCCGCCAATGAGCAGTTCTTC. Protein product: CASSLVSRGLAANEQFF.

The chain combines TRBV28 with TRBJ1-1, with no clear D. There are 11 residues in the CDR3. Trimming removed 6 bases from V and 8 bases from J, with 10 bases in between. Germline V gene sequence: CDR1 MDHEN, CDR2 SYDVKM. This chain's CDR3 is CASRLGGEAFF. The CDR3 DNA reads TGTGCCAGCAGATTGGGTGGAGAAGCTTTCTTT. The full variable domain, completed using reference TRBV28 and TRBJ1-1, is DVKVTQSSRYLVKRTGEKVFLECVQDMDHENMFWYRQDPGLGLRLIYFSYDVKMKEKGDIPEGYSVSREKKERFSLILESASTNQTSMYLCASRLGGEAFFGQGTRLTVV.

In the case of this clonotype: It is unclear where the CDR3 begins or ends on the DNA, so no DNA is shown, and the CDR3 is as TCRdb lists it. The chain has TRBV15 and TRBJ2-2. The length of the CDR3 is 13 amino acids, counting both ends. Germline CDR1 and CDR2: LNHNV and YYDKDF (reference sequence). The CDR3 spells CATEAFGAGELFF.

The CDR3 is CASSQDWSVLGEPQHF. CDR3 in DNA: TGCGCCAGCAGCCAAGACTGGTCGGTGCTTGGGGAGCCCCAGCATTTT. The rearrangement uses TRBV4-3 and TRBJ1-5; D uncertain. Trimming took off 0 bases at V and 8 bases at J, with 17 bases between the two ends. The germline V gene has CDR1 LGHNA and CDR2 YSLEER. The CDR3 consists of 16 residues.

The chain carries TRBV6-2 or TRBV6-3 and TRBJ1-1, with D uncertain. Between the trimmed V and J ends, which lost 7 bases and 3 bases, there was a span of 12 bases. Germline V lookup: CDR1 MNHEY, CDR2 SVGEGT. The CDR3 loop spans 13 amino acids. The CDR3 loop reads CASTSHRYTEAFF. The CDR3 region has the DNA TGTGCCAGCACTTCTCACCGGTACACTGAAGCTTTCTTT.

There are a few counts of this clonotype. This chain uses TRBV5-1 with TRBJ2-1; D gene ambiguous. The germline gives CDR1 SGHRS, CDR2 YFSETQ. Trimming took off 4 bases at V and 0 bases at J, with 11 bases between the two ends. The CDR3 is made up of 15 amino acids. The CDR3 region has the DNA TGCGCCAGCAGCATAGACGCGAGCTCCTACAATGAGCAGTTCTTC. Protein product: CASSIDASSYNEQFF.

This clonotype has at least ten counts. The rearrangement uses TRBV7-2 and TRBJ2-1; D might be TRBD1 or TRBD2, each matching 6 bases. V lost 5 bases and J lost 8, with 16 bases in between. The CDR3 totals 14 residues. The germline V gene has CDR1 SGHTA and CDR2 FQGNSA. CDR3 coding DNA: TGTGCCAGCAGCCCCCCGGGGGCGGGCTATGAGCAGTTCTTC. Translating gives CASSPPGAGYEQFF.

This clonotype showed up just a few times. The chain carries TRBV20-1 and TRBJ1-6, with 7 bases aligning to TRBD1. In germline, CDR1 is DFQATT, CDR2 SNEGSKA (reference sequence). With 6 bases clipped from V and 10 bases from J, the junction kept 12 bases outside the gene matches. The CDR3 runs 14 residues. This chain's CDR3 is CSATRQGGNSPLHF. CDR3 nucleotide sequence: TGCAGTGCGACCAGACAGGGTGGGAACTCACCCCTCCACTTT.

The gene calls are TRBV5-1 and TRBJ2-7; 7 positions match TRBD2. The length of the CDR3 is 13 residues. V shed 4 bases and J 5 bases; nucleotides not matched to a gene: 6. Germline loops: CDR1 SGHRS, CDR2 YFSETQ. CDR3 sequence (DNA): TGCGCCAGCAGCCAGGGAGGGTATGACGAGCAGTACGTC. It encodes CASSQGGYDEQYV.

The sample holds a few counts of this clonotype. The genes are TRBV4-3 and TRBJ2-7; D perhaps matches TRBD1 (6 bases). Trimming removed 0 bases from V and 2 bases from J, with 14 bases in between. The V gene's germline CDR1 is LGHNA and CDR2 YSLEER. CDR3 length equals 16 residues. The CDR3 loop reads CASSQELTGAAYEQYF. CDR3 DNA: TGCGCCAGCAGCCAAGAATTGACAGGAGCGGCCTACGAGCAGTACTTC.

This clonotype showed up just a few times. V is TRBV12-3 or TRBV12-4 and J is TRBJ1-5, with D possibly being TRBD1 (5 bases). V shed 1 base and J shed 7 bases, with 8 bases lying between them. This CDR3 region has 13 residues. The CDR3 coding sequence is TGTGCCAGCAGTTTAGATGCAGGGCAGCCCCAGCATTTT. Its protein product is CASSLDAGQPQHF.

In DNA form, the CDR3 reads TGTGCCAGCAGCCCCTGGACAGGGGTTGGAGATGGCTACACCTTC. It specifies CASSPWTGVGDGYTF. This chain links TRBV3-1 with TRBJ1-2, with 9 positions matching TRBD1. Germline trimming cut 4 bases from V and 6 bases from J; bases unmatched to any gene: 9. The germline gives CDR1 LGHDT, CDR2 YNNKEL (reference sequence). The CDR3 sequence is 15 residues long.

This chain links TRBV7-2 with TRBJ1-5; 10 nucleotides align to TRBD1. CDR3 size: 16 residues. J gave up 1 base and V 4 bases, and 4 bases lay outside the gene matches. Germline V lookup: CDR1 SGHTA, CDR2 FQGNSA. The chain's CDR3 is CASSYEDRGSNQPQHF. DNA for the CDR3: TGTGCCAGCAGCTATGAGGACAGGGGGAGCAATCAGCCCCAGCATTTT.

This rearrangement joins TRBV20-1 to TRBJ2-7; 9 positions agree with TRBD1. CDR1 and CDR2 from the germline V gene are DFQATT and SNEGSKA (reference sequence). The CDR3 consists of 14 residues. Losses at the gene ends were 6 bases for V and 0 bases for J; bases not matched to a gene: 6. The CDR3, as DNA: TGCAGTGCACTGGGACAGGGAGGCTCCTACGAGCAGTACTTC. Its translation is CSALGQGGSYEQYF.

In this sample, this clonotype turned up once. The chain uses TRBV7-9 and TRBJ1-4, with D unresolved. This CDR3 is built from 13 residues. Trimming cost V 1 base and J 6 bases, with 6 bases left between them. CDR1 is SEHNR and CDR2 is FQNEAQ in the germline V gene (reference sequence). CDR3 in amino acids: CASSLGTYEKLFF. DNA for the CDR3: TGTGCCAGCAGCTTAGGGACTTATGAAAAACTGTTTTTT.

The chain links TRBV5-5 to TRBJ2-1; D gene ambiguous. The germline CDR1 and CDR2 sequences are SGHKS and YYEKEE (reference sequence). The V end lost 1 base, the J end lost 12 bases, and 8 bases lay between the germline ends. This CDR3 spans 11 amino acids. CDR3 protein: CASSLNGVQFF. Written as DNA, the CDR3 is TGTGCCAGCAGCTTGAATGGTGTGCAGTTCTTC.

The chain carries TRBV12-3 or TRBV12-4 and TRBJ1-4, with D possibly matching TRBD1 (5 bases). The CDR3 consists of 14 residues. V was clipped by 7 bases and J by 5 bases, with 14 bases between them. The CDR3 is CASTEGLGNEKLFF. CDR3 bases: TGTGCCAGCACCGAGGGGTTGGGAAATGAAAAACTGTTTTTT.

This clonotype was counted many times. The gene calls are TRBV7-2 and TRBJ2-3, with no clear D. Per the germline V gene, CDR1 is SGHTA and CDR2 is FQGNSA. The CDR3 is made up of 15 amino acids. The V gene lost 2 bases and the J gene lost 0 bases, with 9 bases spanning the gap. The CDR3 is CASSLRVQSTDTQYF. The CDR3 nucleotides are TGTGCCAGCAGCTTAAGGGTCCAGAGCACAGATACGCAGTATTTT.

The CDR3 nucleotides are TGTGCCAGCAGCTTGAAGTTCGGTTATGGGTTCAGTTTGAACACTGAAGCTTTCTTT. As protein: CASSLKFGYGFSLNTEAFF. The rearrangement links TRBV5-6 to TRBJ1-1; no clear D gene. CDR3 length: 19 residues. The V end lost 1 base, the J end lost 0 bases, and 22 bases lay between the germline ends. CDR1 and CDR2 from the germline V gene are SGHDT and YYEEEE.

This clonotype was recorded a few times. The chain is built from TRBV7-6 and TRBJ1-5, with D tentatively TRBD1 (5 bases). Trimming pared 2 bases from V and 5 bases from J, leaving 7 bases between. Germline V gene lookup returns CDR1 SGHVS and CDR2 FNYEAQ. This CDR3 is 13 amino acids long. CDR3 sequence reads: CASSLSGYQPQHF. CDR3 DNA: TGTGCCAGCAGCTTATCAGGGTATCAGCCCCAGCATTTT.

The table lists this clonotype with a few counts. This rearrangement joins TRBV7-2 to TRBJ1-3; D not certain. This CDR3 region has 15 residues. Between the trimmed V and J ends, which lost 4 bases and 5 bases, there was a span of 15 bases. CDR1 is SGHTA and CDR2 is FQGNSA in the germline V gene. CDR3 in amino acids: CASSSLTSKRNTIYF. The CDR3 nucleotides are TGTGCCAGCAGCTCTTTGACATCGAAAAGAAACACCATATATTTT.

CDR3: CASSLDSLAGRTYNEQFF. The DNA of the CDR3 is TGTGCCAGCAGCTTAGATTCGTTAGCGGGGAGGACGTACAATGAGCAGTTCTTC. The chain is built from TRBV11-2 and TRBJ2-1, with TRBD2 matching 8 bases. CDR1 is SGHAT and CDR2 is FQNNGV in the germline V gene. The CDR3 runs to 18 residues. The ends lost 0 bases at V and 4 bases at J; junction bases unmatched: 11.

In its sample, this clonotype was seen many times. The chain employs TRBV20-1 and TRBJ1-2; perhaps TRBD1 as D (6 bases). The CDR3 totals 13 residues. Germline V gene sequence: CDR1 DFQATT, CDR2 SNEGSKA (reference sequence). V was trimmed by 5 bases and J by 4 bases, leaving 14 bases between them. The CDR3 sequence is CSAQTGHFYGYTF. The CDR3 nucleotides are TGCAGTGCTCAGACAGGCCATTTCTATGGCTACACCTTC.

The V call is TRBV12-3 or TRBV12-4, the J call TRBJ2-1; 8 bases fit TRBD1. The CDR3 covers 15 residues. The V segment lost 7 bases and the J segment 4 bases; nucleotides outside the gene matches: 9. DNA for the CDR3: TGTGCCAGCACTATTCGGACAGGGATTTACAATGAGCAGTTCTTC. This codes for CASTIRTGIYNEQFF.

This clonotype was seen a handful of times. Here the CDR3 reads CASSSGQGFNEQFF. The CDR3 DNA follows: TGTGCCAGTAGTTCAGGACAGGGATTCAATGAGCAGTTCTTC. The chain employs TRBV19 and TRBJ2-1; TRBD1 agrees at 8 bases. Unmatched junction bases numbered 6, after V lost 5 bases and J lost 6 bases. Germline V lookup: CDR1 LNHDA, CDR2 SQIVND (reference sequence). The CDR3 has 14 residues.

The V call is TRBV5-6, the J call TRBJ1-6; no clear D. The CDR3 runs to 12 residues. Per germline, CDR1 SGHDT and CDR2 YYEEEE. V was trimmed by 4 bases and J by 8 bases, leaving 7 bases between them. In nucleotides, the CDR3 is TGTGCCAGCAGCAATGGACATTCACCCCTCCACTTT. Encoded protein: CASSNGHSPLHF.

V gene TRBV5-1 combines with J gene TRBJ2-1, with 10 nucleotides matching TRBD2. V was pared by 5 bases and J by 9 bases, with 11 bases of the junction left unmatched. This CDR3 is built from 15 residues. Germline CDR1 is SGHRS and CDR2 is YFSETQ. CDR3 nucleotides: TGCGCCAGCAGACCTGGGACTAGCGCCATCCGTGAGCAGTTCTTC. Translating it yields CASRPGTSAIREQFF.

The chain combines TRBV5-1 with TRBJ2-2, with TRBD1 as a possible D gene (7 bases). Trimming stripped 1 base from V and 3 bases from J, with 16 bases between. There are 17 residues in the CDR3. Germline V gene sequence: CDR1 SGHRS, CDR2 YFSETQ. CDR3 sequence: CASSLREVGGDTGELFF. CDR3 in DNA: TGCGCCAGCAGCTTGAGGGAGGTAGGGGGCGACACCGGGGAGCTGTTTTTT.

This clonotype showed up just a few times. The CDR3 bases are TGTGCCAGTAACGGACAGGCTGGAAACACCATATATTTT. This encodes CASNGQAGNTIYF. The chain couples TRBV2 to TRBJ1-3, with 7 bases fitting TRBD1. The V gene's germline CDR1 is SNHLY and CDR2 FYNNEI. The V gene end was trimmed by 9 bases and the J gene end by 2 bases; junction bases not matched to a gene: 4. This CDR3 is built from 13 residues.